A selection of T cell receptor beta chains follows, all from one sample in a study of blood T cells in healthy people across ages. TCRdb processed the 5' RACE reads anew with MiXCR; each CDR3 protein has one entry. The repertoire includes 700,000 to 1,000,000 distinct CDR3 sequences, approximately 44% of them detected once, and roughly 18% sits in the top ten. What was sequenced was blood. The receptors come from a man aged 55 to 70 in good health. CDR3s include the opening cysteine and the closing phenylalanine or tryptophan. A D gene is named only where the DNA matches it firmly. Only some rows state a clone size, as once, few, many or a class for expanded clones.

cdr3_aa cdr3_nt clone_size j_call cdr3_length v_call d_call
CASREGVSGYNEQFF TGTGCCAGCCGGGAAGGGGTTAGCGGCTACAATGAGCAGTTCTTC few TRBJ2-1 15 TRBV6-5 -
CASRSGRGQDTQYF TGTGCCAGCAGATCGGGGAGGGGGCAAGATACGCAGTATTTT - TRBJ2-3 14 TRBV7-2 -
CASSLSAGVYNSPLHF TGTGCCAGCAGTTTATCGGCGGGGGTCTATAATTCACCCCTCCACTTT - TRBJ1-6 16 TRBV27 -
CASSQEPSGGAMIIEQYF TGCGCCAGCAGCCAAGAGCCCAGCGGGGGGGCCATGATCATCGAGCAGTACTTC few TRBJ2-7 18 TRBV4-3 TRBD2
CASSPTSGVADTQYF TGTGCCAGCAGCCCGACTAGCGGGGTAGCAGATACGCAGTATTTT few TRBJ2-3 15 TRBV5-6 TRBD2
CASSQAGAATQFF TGCGCCAGCAGCCAGGCAGGGGCGGCTACCCAGTTCTTC - TRBJ2-1 13 TRBV4-3 -
CASSVGGDYEQYF TGTGCCAGCAGCGTAGGCGGGGATTACGAGCAGTACTTC - TRBJ2-7 13 TRBV9 -
CSADPLATSYEQYF TGCAGTGCCGACCCTCTAGCGACCTCCTACGAGCAGTACTTC - TRBJ2-7 14 TRBV20-1 -
CASSLGQASNEQFF TGCGCCAGCAGCTTGGGACAGGCCTCTAATGAGCAGTTCTTC - TRBJ2-1 14 TRBV5-1 -
CAISESGQTLGYGYTF TGTGCCATCAGTGAGTCGGGACAGACGTTAGGCTATGGCTACACCTTC many TRBJ1-2 16 TRBV10-3 TRBD1
CASSYRQGYNEQFF TGTGCCAGCAGTTACCGGCAGGGCTACAATGAGCAGTTCTTC - TRBJ2-1 14 TRBV6-2/TRBV6-3 -
CASSLRSRKTQYF TGTGCCAGCAGCTTGCGGTCCCGTAAAACCCAGTACTTC few TRBJ2-5 13 TRBV5-6 -
CASSQDTWDRATDTQYF TGCGCCAGCAGCCAAGATACGTGGGACAGGGCGACAGATACGCAGTATTTT - TRBJ2-3 17 TRBV4-3 TRBD1
CASSQDPYVLGGKSVGSGANVLTF TGTGCCAGCAGCCAAGATCCCTATGTTCTGGGGGGCAAAAGTGTAGGCTCTGGGGCCAACGTCCTGACTTTC - TRBJ2-6 24 TRBV14 -
CASSEPGTSGGEETQYF TGCGCCAGCAGTGAGCCCGGGACTAGCGGGGGGGAAGAGACCCAGTACTTC - TRBJ2-5 17 TRBV10-2 TRBD2
CASSKPTGVIIYSTDTQYF TGTGCCAGCAGTAAACCGACAGGGGTGATTATTTATTCCACAGATACGCAGTATTTT - TRBJ2-3 19 TRBV7-3 TRBD1
CSVGGGGQPQHF TGCAGCGTTGGGGGGGGCGGCCAGCCCCAGCATTTT few TRBJ1-5 12 TRBV29-1 -
CASSQGLVRGWEQYF TGCGCCAGCAGCCAAGGGCTCGTCAGGGGTTGGGAGCAGTACTTC - TRBJ2-5 15 TRBV4-3 -
CASSPGSTEAFF TGTGCCAGCAGCCCAGGGTCGACTGAAGCTTTCTTT few TRBJ1-1 12 TRBV12-3/TRBV12-4 -
CASSLRAGPRGTQYF TGTGCCAGCAGCCTTCGAGCGGGGCCAAGGGGGACCCAGTACTTC - TRBJ2-5 15 TRBV7-2 TRBD2
CSARDPHGLTTRETQYF TGCAGTGCTAGAGACCCCCATGGGCTAACGACGCGGGAGACCCAGTACTTC - TRBJ2-5 17 TRBV20-1 -
CASSAQGASGGMAYEQYF TGTGCCAGCAGTGCACAGGGGGCTAGCGGGGGAATGGCCTACGAGCAGTACTTC - TRBJ2-7 18 TRBV11-2 -
CASSLIWQGTDTQYF TGTGCCAGCAGTTTAATCTGGCAGGGCACAGATACGCAGTATTTT once TRBJ2-3 15 TRBV27 -
CASSSGLSNQPQHF TGTGCCAGCAGCTCAGGTCTTAGCAATCAGCCCCAGCATTTT few TRBJ1-5 14 TRBV5-6 -
CASTLTVGQGVDGYTF TGTGCCAGCACCCTAACAGTTGGACAGGGAGTGGATGGCTACACCTTC - TRBJ1-2 16 TRBV2 TRBD1
CASRPSGASTDTQYF TGTGCCAGCAGACCTAGCGGAGCGAGCACAGATACGCAGTATTTT few TRBJ2-3 15 TRBV6-2/TRBV6-3 TRBD2
CASSLEETGAYGYTF TGTGCCAGCAGCTTAGAAGAGACAGGAGCCTATGGCTACACCTTC - TRBJ1-2 15 TRBV7-9 -
CASSHRETFF TGTGCCAGCAGCCACAGGGAAACTTTCTTT - TRBJ1-1 10 TRBV6-2/TRBV6-3 -
CAISESSLGYEQYF TGTGCCATCAGTGAGTCATCGCTTGGCTACGAGCAGTACTTC - TRBJ2-7 14 TRBV10-3 -
CASRQTGYEQYF TGTGCCAGCAGGCAGACAGGATACGAGCAGTACTTC once TRBJ2-7 12 TRBV28 -
CASSSAPNGKNIQYF TGTGCCAGCAGCTCCGCGCCCAATGGCAAAAACATTCAGTACTTC few TRBJ2-4 15 TRBV7-9 -
CASSGGQGFPYEQYF TGTGCCAGCAGCGGGGGACAGGGGTTTCCCTACGAGCAGTACTTC few TRBJ2-7 15 TRBV7-9 TRBD1
CASSSGGAGLAKNIQYF TGTGCCAGCAGTTCAGGGGGGGCAGGACTAGCCAAAAACATTCAGTACTTC once TRBJ2-4 17 TRBV27 -
CASSPTVGQGNNGQFF TGTGCCAGCTCGCCAACTGTGGGACAGGGCAACAATGGGCAGTTCTTC - TRBJ2-1 16 TRBV18 TRBD1
CTSSETGGETQYF TGTACCAGCAGCGAAACAGGGGGAGAGACCCAGTACTTC - TRBJ2-5 13 TRBV28 TRBD1
CASSATFNQPQHF TGTGCCAGCAGTGCCACTTTCAATCAGCCCCAGCATTTT - TRBJ1-5 13 TRBV12-3/TRBV12-4 -
CASSLDIAVNTGELFF TGTGCCAGCAGCTTGGATATAGCTGTGAACACCGGGGAGCTGTTTTTT - TRBJ2-2 16 TRBV5-5 -
CASSPLRTVRGEQYF TGTGCCAGCAGCCCCCTCCGGACAGTGAGGGGCGAGCAGTACTTC - TRBJ2-7 15 TRBV3-1 -
CASSHTERGWYNEQFF TGTGCCAGCAGCCACACGGAGCGGGGGTGGTACAATGAGCAGTTCTTC few TRBJ2-1 16 TRBV7-2 TRBD2
CASGGWTASYEQYF TGTGCCAGTGGGGGGTGGACAGCTTCCTACGAGCAGTACTTC - TRBJ2-7 14 TRBV12-3/TRBV12-4 -
CASSPTDDNNQPQHF TGTGCCAGCAGTCCGACGGACGATAACAATCAGCCCCAGCATTTT - TRBJ1-5 15 TRBV12-3/TRBV12-4 -
CAWSVLAGRSNEQFF TGTGCCTGGAGTGTACTAGCGGGGCGATCCAATGAGCAGTTCTTC - TRBJ2-1 15 TRBV30 TRBD2
CASTERGDAPEQFF TGTGCCAGCACGGAGCGGGGGGACGCCCCTGAGCAGTTCTTC - TRBJ2-1 14 TRBV9 TRBD2
CAISEPASGGGGTDTQYF TGTGCCATCAGTGAACCAGCTAGCGGGGGAGGCGGTACAGATACGCAGTATTTT - TRBJ2-3 18 TRBV10-3 TRBD2
CASSPLGPEGNEQFF TGTGCCAGCAGCCCCCTCGGGCCAGAAGGCAATGAGCAGTTCTTC - TRBJ2-1 15 TRBV7-6 -
CASKMYSGAKDSPLHF TGCGCCAGCAAAATGTATTCGGGGGCTAAGGATTCACCCCTCCACTTT - TRBJ1-6 16 TRBV5-1 -
CASSRDNPNSPLHF TGTGCCAGCAGCCGGGACAACCCAAATTCACCCCTCCACTTT few TRBJ1-6 14 TRBV7-2 -
CASSQDRQGAFF TGTGCCAGCAGCCAAGATCGGCAGGGAGCTTTCTTT - TRBJ1-1 12 TRBV3-1 -
CSAKSSGGRAKNIQYF TGCAGTGCTAAATCTAGCGGGGGGCGTGCCAAAAACATTCAGTACTTC - TRBJ2-4 16 TRBV20-1 TRBD2